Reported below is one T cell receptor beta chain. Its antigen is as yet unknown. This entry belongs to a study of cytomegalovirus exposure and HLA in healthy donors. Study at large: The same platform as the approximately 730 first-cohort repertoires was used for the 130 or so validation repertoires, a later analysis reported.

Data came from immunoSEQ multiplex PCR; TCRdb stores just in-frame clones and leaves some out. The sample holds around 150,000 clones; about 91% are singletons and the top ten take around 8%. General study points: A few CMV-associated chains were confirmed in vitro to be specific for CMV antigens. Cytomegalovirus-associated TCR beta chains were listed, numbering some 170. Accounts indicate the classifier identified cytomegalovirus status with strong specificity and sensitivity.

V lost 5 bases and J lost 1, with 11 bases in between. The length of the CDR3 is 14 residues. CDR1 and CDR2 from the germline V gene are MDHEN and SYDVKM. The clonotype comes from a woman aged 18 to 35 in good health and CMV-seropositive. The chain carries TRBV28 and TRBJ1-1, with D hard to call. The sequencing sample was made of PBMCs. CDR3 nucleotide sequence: TGTGCCAGCAGTCGACTAAGCGGGAACACTGAAGCTTTCTTT. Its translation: CASSRLSGNTEAFF.